The present T cell receptor (beta chain) was sequenced within a study of blood T cells in healthy people across ages. Study as a whole: Capturing about one barcoded beta molecule per two T cells was achieved by template switching. General study points: Naive and antigen-experienced cells could not be conclusively compared, given unsorted PBMCs. The unknown donor CMV status may have confounded expanded clonotype changes.

Germline CDR1 is SGDLS and CDR2 is YYNGEE. The J segment lost 5 bases and the V segment lost 4 bases, leaving 14 bases of the junction unmatched. This CDR3 is 16 amino acids long. Primers used in a second PCR of roughly 6 to 12 cycles were a sample-barcoded 5' primer and a J-beta primer mix. Every molecule of cDNA carried a tag from a template-switch adaptor with 12 random nucleotides. MiXCR, applied by TCRdb to the 5' RACE reads, yields one record per CDR3 protein. Of about 1.5 million distinct CDR3 sequences listed, 42% were seen once; the top ten hold approximately 7.9%. This clonotype was counted between two and nine times. As yet, its antigen is unknown.

The sample was blood. The origin of this receptor is a woman under 30 in good health. The rearrangement uses TRBV9 and TRBJ1-2, with 7 bases that match TRBD1. The CDR3 nucleotides are TGTGCCAGCAGCCCCGCGACTGTGGCAGGGGGGTATGGCTACACCTTC. Encoded protein: CASSPATVAGGYGYTF.